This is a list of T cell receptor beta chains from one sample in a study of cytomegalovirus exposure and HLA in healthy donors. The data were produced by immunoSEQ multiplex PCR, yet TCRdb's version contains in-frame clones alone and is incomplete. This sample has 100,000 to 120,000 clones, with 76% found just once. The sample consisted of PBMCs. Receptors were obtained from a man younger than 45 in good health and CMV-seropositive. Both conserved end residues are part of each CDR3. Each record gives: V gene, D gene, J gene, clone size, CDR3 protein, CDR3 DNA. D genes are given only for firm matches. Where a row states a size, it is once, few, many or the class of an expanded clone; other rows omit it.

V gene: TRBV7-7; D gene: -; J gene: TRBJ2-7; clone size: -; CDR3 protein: CASSTGQSYEQYF; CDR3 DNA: TGTGCTAGCAGCACTGGACAGTCCTACGAGCAGTACTTC
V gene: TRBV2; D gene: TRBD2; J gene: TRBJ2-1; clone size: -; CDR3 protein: CASSGLAGEGEQFF; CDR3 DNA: TGTGCCAGCAGTGGGCTAGCGGGGGAAGGTGAGCAGTTCTTC
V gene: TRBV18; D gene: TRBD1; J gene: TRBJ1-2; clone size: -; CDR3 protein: CASSPPGTGVNNYGYTF; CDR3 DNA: TGTGCCAGCTCACCACCGGGGACAGGGGTGAATAACTATGGCTACACCTTC
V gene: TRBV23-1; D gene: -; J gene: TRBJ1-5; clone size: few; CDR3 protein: CASSPPGSPLGQPQHF; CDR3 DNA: TGCGCCAGCAGCCCCCCCGGCAGCCCCTTGGGCCAGCCCCAGCATTTT
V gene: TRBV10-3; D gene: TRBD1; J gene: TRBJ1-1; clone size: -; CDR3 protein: CASTSSDRGEGTEAFF; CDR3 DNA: TGTGCCAGCACATCCTCCGACAGGGGGGAAGGCACTGAAGCTTTCTTT
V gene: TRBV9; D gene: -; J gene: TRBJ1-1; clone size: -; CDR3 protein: CASSRQGRENTEAFF; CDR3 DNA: TGTGCCAGCAGCCGGCAGGGCAGGGAGAACACTGAAGCTTTCTTT
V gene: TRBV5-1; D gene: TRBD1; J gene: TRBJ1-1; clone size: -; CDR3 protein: CASSLGDRGLGTEAFF; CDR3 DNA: TGCGCCAGCAGCTTGGGCGACAGGGGGCTAGGCACTGAAGCTTTCTTT
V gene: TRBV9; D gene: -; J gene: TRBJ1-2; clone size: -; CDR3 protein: CASSVDSPPVNYGYTF; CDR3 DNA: TGTGCCAGCAGCGTAGATTCCCCCCCGGTCAACTATGGCTACACCTTC
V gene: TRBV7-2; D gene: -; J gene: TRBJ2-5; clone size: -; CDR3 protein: CASSLAPETQYF; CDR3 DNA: TGTGCCAGTTCACTAGCCCCAGAGACCCAGTACTTC
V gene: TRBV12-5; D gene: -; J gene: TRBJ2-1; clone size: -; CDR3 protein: CASGLVLGGDYNEQFF; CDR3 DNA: TGTGCTAGTGGTTTGGTACTAGGAGGGGACTACAATGAGCAGTTCTTC
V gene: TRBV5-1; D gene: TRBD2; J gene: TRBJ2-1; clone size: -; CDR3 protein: CASSLVGGVYNEQFF; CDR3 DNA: TGCGCCAGCAGCTTGGTCGGGGGGGTCTACAATGAGCAGTTCTTC
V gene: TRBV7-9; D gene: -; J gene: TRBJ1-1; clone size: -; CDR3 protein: CASSLVARVGEAFF; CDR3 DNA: TGTGCCAGCAGCTTAGTTGCCAGGGTTGGTGAAGCTTTCTTT
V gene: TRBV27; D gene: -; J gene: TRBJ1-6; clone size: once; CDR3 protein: CASSLDRTLSPLHF; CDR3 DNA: TGTGCCAGCAGTTTAGACAGGACCCTTTCACCCCTCCACTTT
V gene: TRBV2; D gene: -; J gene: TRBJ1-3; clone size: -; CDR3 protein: CASTGGNTIYF; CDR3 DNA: TGTGCCAGCACGGGGGGAAACACCATATATTTT
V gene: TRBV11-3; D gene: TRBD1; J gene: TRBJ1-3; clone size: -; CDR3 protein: CASSEDRGNTIYF; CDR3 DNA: TGTGCCAGCAGCGAAGACAGGGGGAACACCATATATTTT
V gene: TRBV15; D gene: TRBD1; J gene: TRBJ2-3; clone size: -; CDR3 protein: CATSRVPRTGGTDTQYF; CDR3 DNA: TGTGCCACCAGCAGGGTACCACGGACAGGGGGAACAGATACGCAGTATTTT
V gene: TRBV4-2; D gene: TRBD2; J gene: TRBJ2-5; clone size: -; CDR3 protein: CASSLSGEPQETQYF; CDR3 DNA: TGTGCCAGCAGCCTCAGCGGGGAGCCCCAAGAGACCCAGTACTTC